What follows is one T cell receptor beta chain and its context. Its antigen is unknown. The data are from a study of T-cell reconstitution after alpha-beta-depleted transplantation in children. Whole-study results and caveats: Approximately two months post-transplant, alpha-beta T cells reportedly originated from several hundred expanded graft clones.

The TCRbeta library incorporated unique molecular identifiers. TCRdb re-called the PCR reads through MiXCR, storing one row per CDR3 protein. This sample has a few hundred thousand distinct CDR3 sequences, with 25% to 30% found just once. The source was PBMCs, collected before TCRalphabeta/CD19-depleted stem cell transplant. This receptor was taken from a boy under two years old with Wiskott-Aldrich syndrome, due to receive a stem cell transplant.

CDR3 in DNA: TGCGCCAGCAGCTTCGGGACTAGCGACTACAATGAGCAGTTCTTC. Translation gives CASSFGTSDYNEQFF. The rearrangement joins TRBV5-1 to TRBJ2-1, with 10 bases lining up with TRBD2. CDR3 length: 15 amino acids. Unmatched junction bases numbered 2, after V lost 2 bases and J lost 3 bases. CDR1 is SGHRS, CDR2 YFSETQ, per germline. Full variable domain (rest looked up from reference TRBV5-1 and TRBJ2-1): KAGVTQTPRYLIKTRGQQVTLSCSPISGHRSVSWYQQTPGQGLQFLFEYFSETQRNKGNFPGRFSGRQFSNSRSEMNVSTLELGDSALYLCASSFGTSDYNEQFFGPGTRLTVL.